The clone carrying this T cell receptor (beta chain) came up once. This CDR3 is 14 amino acids long. The V segment lost 7 bases and the J segment 2 bases; nucleotides outside the gene matches: 6. Germline loops: CDR1 SNHLY, CDR2 FYNNEI. This specimen comes from a study of blood T cell repertoires in COVID-19. Study background: COVID-19 samples, acute and convalescent, were from the United States, Italy and Spain. T cells, B-cell-depleted T cells, or PBMCs provided the cDNA or gDNA that served as material.

Original processing methods: The assay estimated nucleated cells by amplifying reference gene primers. Clones were read by immunoSEQ multiplex PCR, and TCRdb kept only the in-frame ones, dropping some. V, J and clone size reflect that table, while D and trimming were determined from the DNA. The sample yields some 520,000 clones, roughly nine tenths seen once. The TCR comes from a man aged 18-30 years with COVID-19, enrolled during active disease. This chain links TRBV2 with TRBJ2-7; 9 bases match TRBD1. Material for sequencing was peripheral blood. As DNA, the CDR3 is TGTGCCAGCAATTATGGGACAGGGACCTACGAGCAGTACTTC. Translating gives CASNYGTGTYEQYF.